This record looks at one TCR beta chain sequence and its context. Its antigen remains unidentified. The length of the CDR3 is 13 residues. Germline V gives CDR1 MDHEN, CDR2 SYDVKM. V was shortened by 6 bases and J by 1 base, with 9 bases between the two germline ends. The sample is drawn from a study of blood T cells in healthy people across ages. It was with a sample-barcoded 5' primer and a J-beta primer mix that a second PCR of roughly 7 to 12 cycles was run. TCRdb redid the calling of the 5' RACE reads with MiXCR, one entry per CDR3 protein. Of 950,000 to 1,200,000 distinct CDR3 sequences in the sample, 35% to 40% are singletons; the top ten hold about an eighth. Study results and limitations: Expanded clonotype changes were possibly confounded by unknown donor CMV status.

The chain combines TRBV28 with TRBJ2-5; D perhaps matches TRBD2 (6 bases). The sequenced material came from blood. This clonotype was obtained from a man between 18 and 29 years old in good health. CDR3 DNA: TGTGCCAGCAGGGGGGGAGGCCAAGAGACCCAGTACTTC. Residues: CASRGGGQETQYF.